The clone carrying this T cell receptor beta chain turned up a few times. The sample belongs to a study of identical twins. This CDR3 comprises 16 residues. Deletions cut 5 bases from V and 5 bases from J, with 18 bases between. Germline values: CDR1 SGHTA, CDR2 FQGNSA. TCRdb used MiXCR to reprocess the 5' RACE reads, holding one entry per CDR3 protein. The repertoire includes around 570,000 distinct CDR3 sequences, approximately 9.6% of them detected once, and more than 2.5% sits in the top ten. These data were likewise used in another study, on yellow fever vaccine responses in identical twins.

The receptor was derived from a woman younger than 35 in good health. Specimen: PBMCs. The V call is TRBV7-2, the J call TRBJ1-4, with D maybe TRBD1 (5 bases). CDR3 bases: TGTGCCAGCAGCCCGCAGTTTGCGCAGGGAAATGAAAAACTGTTTTTT. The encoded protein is CASSPQFAQGNEKLFF.